The rows below give T cell receptor beta chains drawn from one sample of a study of blood T cell repertoires in COVID-19. Here immunoSEQ multiplex PCR was the method, and the copy in TCRdb shows in-frame clones only, minus some. The sample gives approximately 250,000 clones, over 80% of which show up once; more than 1.5% is in the top ten. Sequenced: peripheral blood. These receptors originate from a woman aged 35 to 49 who had recovered from COVID-19. Each CDR3 is given with its conserved first and last residue. Each record gives: J gene, V gene, CDR3 length, D gene, clone size, CDR3 protein, CDR3 DNA. D genes are given only for firm matches. The size entry is marked missing in some rows and otherwise reads once, few, many or a size class.

j_call: TRBJ1-2
v_call: TRBV7-8
cdr3_length: 13
d_call: .
clone_size: .
cdr3_aa: CASSLAQNYGYTF
cdr3_nt: TGTGCCAGCAGCTTAGCACAGAACTATGGCTACACCTTC

j_call: TRBJ1-5
v_call: TRBV19
cdr3_length: 15
d_call: TRBD1
clone_size: .
cdr3_aa: CASTKDRVGDQPQHF
cdr3_nt: TGTGCCAGTACCAAGGACAGGGTAGGGGATCAGCCCCAGCATTTT

j_call: TRBJ2-5
v_call: TRBV5-1
cdr3_length: 16
d_call: .
clone_size: .
cdr3_aa: CASSFISRDTQETQYF
cdr3_nt: TGCGCCAGCAGCTTCATATCCAGAGACACCCAAGAGACCCAGTACTTC

j_call: TRBJ2-7
v_call: TRBV10-3
cdr3_length: 15
d_call: .
clone_size: .
cdr3_aa: CAISESVTTDYEQYF
cdr3_nt: TGTGCCATCAGTGAGTCAGTGACTACAGACTACGAGCAGTACTTC

j_call: TRBJ1-1
v_call: TRBV7-6
cdr3_length: 15
d_call: TRBD1
clone_size: .
cdr3_aa: CASSLLRGVNTEAFF
cdr3_nt: TGTGCCAGCAGCTTACTCAGGGGGGTGAACACTGAAGCTTTCTTT

j_call: TRBJ2-7
v_call: TRBV12-3/TRBV12-4
cdr3_length: 13
d_call: .
clone_size: .
cdr3_aa: CASSFGRTYEQYF
cdr3_nt: TGTGCCAGCAGTTTTGGCAGAACCTACGAGCAGTACTTC

j_call: TRBJ2-2
v_call: TRBV7-9
cdr3_length: 17
d_call: TRBD2
clone_size: .
cdr3_aa: CASSFGLAEANTGELFF
cdr3_nt: TGTGCCAGCAGCTTCGGACTAGCGGAGGCGAACACCGGGGAGCTGTTTTTT

j_call: TRBJ1-1
v_call: TRBV14
cdr3_length: 15
d_call: .
clone_size: .
cdr3_aa: CASSQPTGSNTEAFF
cdr3_nt: TGTGCCAGCAGCCAACCCACAGGGTCGAACACTGAAGCTTTCTTT

j_call: TRBJ1-4
v_call: TRBV28
cdr3_length: 17
d_call: .
clone_size: once
cdr3_aa: CASSLWDSDATNEKLFF
cdr3_nt: TGTGCCAGCAGTTTATGGGACAGCGACGCAACTAATGAAAAACTGTTTTTT

j_call: TRBJ2-2
v_call: TRBV24-1
cdr3_length: 15
d_call: .
clone_size: .
cdr3_aa: CATSDSRQGTGELFF
cdr3_nt: TGTGCCACCAGTGATTCGCGACAAGGAACCGGGGAGCTGTTTTTT

j_call: TRBJ1-2
v_call: TRBV2
cdr3_length: 15
d_call: TRBD1
clone_size: .
cdr3_aa: CASSERQGAGYGYTF
cdr3_nt: TGTGCCAGCAGTGAAAGACAGGGGGCGGGCTATGGCTACACCTTC

j_call: TRBJ2-5
v_call: TRBV2
cdr3_length: 15
d_call: TRBD2
clone_size: .
cdr3_aa: CASKRLAGGGETQYF
cdr3_nt: TGCGCCAGCAAAAGACTCGCGGGGGGGGGAGAGACCCAGTACTTC

j_call: TRBJ2-5
v_call: TRBV18
cdr3_length: 15
d_call: TRBD1
clone_size: .
cdr3_aa: CASSPPGQGKETQYF
cdr3_nt: TGTGCCAGCTCACCACCGGGACAGGGAAAAGAGACCCAGTACTTC

j_call: TRBJ1-2
v_call: TRBV4-1
cdr3_length: 14
d_call: TRBD1
clone_size: .
cdr3_aa: CASSQPGQGEGYTF
cdr3_nt: TGCGCCAGCAGCCAACCTGGACAGGGGGAAGGCTACACCTTC

j_call: TRBJ2-5
v_call: TRBV9
cdr3_length: 15
d_call: .
clone_size: .
cdr3_aa: CASSVTPRYQETQYF
cdr3_nt: TGTGCCAGCAGCGTCACTCCCCGGTACCAAGAGACCCAGTACTTC

j_call: TRBJ2-7
v_call: TRBV10-3
cdr3_length: 14
d_call: TRBD2
clone_size: .
cdr3_aa: CAINPGLADSEQYF
cdr3_nt: TGTGCCATCAACCCGGGACTAGCGGATTCCGAGCAGTACTTC

j_call: TRBJ2-1
v_call: TRBV11-3
cdr3_length: 16
d_call: .
clone_size: .
cdr3_aa: CASSPRGRSSYNEQFF
cdr3_nt: TGTGCCAGCAGCCCCAGGGGACGGAGCTCCTACAATGAGCAGTTCTTC

j_call: TRBJ2-7
v_call: TRBV30
cdr3_length: 15
d_call: .
clone_size: .
cdr3_aa: CAWVPVEVGTYEQYF
cdr3_nt: TGTGCCTGGGTACCGGTGGAGGTGGGTACGTACGAGCAGTACTTC

j_call: TRBJ1-4
v_call: TRBV6-5
cdr3_length: 15
d_call: .
clone_size: .
cdr3_aa: CASSFSGGRGEKLFF
cdr3_nt: TGTGCCAGCAGTTTCTCTGGGGGCAGGGGTGAAAAACTGTTTTTT

j_call: TRBJ2-5
v_call: TRBV29-1
cdr3_length: 12
d_call: TRBD2
clone_size: .
cdr3_aa: CSVMTSGETQYF
cdr3_nt: TGCAGCGTTATGACTAGCGGAGAGACCCAGTACTTC

j_call: TRBJ2-1
v_call: TRBV18
cdr3_length: 14
d_call: .
clone_size: .
cdr3_aa: CASSPDWRNNEQFF
cdr3_nt: TGTGCCAGCTCCCCTGACTGGAGAAACAATGAGCAGTTCTTC

j_call: TRBJ2-6
v_call: TRBV2
cdr3_length: 15
d_call: .
clone_size: .
cdr3_aa: CASTREEAGANVLTF
cdr3_nt: TGTGCCAGCACCAGGGAAGAAGCTGGGGCCAACGTCCTGACTTTC

j_call: TRBJ1-5
v_call: TRBV7-9
cdr3_length: 18
d_call: .
clone_size: few
cdr3_aa: CASSLTGTHEYSNQPQHF
cdr3_nt: TGTGCCAGCAGCTTAACCGGGACACACGAATATAGCAATCAGCCCCAGCATTTT

j_call: TRBJ1-5
v_call: TRBV28
cdr3_length: 14
d_call: TRBD1
clone_size: .
cdr3_aa: CASSFTGEHQPQHF
cdr3_nt: TGTGCCAGCAGTTTTACAGGGGAGCATCAGCCCCAGCATTTT

j_call: TRBJ1-6
v_call: TRBV19
cdr3_length: 14
d_call: TRBD1
clone_size: .
cdr3_aa: CASSIDRGNSPLHF
cdr3_nt: TGTGCCAGTAGTATTGACAGGGGAAATTCACCCCTCCACTTT

j_call: TRBJ1-2
v_call: TRBV2
cdr3_length: 14
d_call: TRBD1
clone_size: once
cdr3_aa: CASRAQGALSGYTF
cdr3_nt: TGTGCCAGCAGAGCACAGGGGGCGCTAAGTGGCTACACCTTC

j_call: TRBJ1-6
v_call: TRBV28
cdr3_length: 18
d_call: TRBD1
clone_size: .
cdr3_aa: CASSPPTSGQVWNSPLHF
cdr3_nt: TGTGCCAGCAGTCCCCCGACATCGGGACAGGTGTGGAATTCACCCCTCCACTTT

j_call: TRBJ2-1
v_call: TRBV29-1
cdr3_length: 15
d_call: TRBD2
clone_size: .
cdr3_aa: CSVPGWTSGGYMQFF
cdr3_nt: TGCAGCGTCCCCGGATGGACTAGCGGGGGCTATATGCAGTTCTTC

j_call: TRBJ1-1
v_call: TRBV19
cdr3_length: 15
d_call: TRBD1
clone_size: .
cdr3_aa: CASSTVQGVNTEAFF
cdr3_nt: TGTGCCAGTAGTACGGTCCAGGGGGTGAACACTGAAGCTTTCTTT

j_call: TRBJ2-5
v_call: TRBV24-1
cdr3_length: 15
d_call: .
clone_size: once
cdr3_aa: CATSEPGQGSQTQYF
cdr3_nt: TGTGCCACCAGTGAACCGGGGCAGGGGTCGCAGACCCAGTACTTC

j_call: TRBJ1-6
v_call: TRBV5-1
cdr3_length: 15
d_call: TRBD1
clone_size: .
cdr3_aa: CASSPGQIYNSPLHF
cdr3_nt: TGCGCCAGCAGCCCGGGACAGATCTATAATTCACCCCTCCACTTT

j_call: TRBJ1-2
v_call: TRBV12-5
cdr3_length: 15
d_call: .
clone_size: .
cdr3_aa: CASGLANTGNYGYTF
cdr3_nt: TGTGCTAGTGGTTTGGCCAATACAGGTAACTATGGCTACACCTTC

j_call: TRBJ2-1
v_call: TRBV7-2
cdr3_length: 15
d_call: .
clone_size: .
cdr3_aa: CASSLAGVPYNEQFF
cdr3_nt: TGTGCCAGCAGCTTAGCAGGGGTCCCCTACAATGAGCAGTTCTTC

j_call: TRBJ2-1
v_call: TRBV5-1
cdr3_length: 16
d_call: TRBD1
clone_size: .
cdr3_aa: CASSDGQGAGMYEQFF
cdr3_nt: TGCGCCAGCAGCGACGGACAGGGGGCGGGAATGTATGAGCAGTTCTTC

j_call: TRBJ1-5
v_call: TRBV19
cdr3_length: 15
d_call: .
clone_size: .
cdr3_aa: CASTPGGYPRQPQHF
cdr3_nt: TGTGCCAGTACCCCCGGGGGGTACCCCCGTCAGCCCCAGCATTTT

j_call: TRBJ1-1
v_call: TRBV28
cdr3_length: 16
d_call: TRBD1
clone_size: .
cdr3_aa: CASSPTLGQGLFGAFF
cdr3_nt: TGTGCCAGCAGCCCTACCCTCGGACAGGGCCTATTTGGGGCTTTCTTT

j_call: TRBJ2-7
v_call: TRBV10-3
cdr3_length: 18
d_call: TRBD1
clone_size: .
cdr3_aa: CAISEPPGTGRSSYEQYF
cdr3_nt: TGTGCCATCAGTGAGCCTCCCGGGACAGGGAGGAGCTCCTACGAGCAGTACTTC

j_call: TRBJ2-5
v_call: TRBV9
cdr3_length: 15
d_call: TRBD1
clone_size: .
cdr3_aa: CASSERQGAGETQYF
cdr3_nt: TGTGCCAGCAGCGAGAGACAGGGGGCAGGGGAGACCCAGTACTTC

j_call: TRBJ2-3
v_call: TRBV2
cdr3_length: 14
d_call: TRBD2
clone_size: .
cdr3_aa: CASSRGGRVDTQYF
cdr3_nt: TGTGCCAGCAGTCGCGGGGGGAGGGTAGATACGCAGTATTTT

j_call: TRBJ2-1
v_call: TRBV5-4
cdr3_length: 16
d_call: TRBD2
clone_size: .
cdr3_aa: CASSLASASGVREQFF
cdr3_nt: TGTGCCAGCAGCTTGGCTTCCGCTAGCGGGGTTCGGGAGCAGTTCTTC

j_call: TRBJ2-3
v_call: TRBV11-2
cdr3_length: 14
d_call: .
clone_size: .
cdr3_aa: CASSLDSSADTQYF
cdr3_nt: TGTGCCAGCAGCTTAGATTCTTCGGCAGATACGCAGTATTTT

j_call: TRBJ1-6
v_call: TRBV6-4
cdr3_length: 13
d_call: .
clone_size: few
cdr3_aa: CASSLTGNSPLHF
cdr3_nt: TGTGCCAGCAGCCTTACGGGGAATTCACCCCTCCACTTT

j_call: TRBJ2-7
v_call: TRBV6-5
cdr3_length: 14
d_call: .
clone_size: .
cdr3_aa: CASSSADWHYEQYF
cdr3_nt: TGTGCCAGCAGCTCCGCGGACTGGCACTACGAGCAGTACTTC

j_call: TRBJ2-3
v_call: TRBV11-2
cdr3_length: 15
d_call: .
clone_size: .
cdr3_aa: CASSLYPGSTDTQYF
cdr3_nt: TGTGCCAGCAGCTTATACCCGGGGTCCACAGATACGCAGTATTTT

j_call: TRBJ2-5
v_call: TRBV10-3
cdr3_length: 13
d_call: .
clone_size: .
cdr3_aa: CAIRGVTQETQYF
cdr3_nt: TGTGCCATCAGAGGGGTCACTCAAGAGACCCAGTACTTC

j_call: TRBJ2-7
v_call: TRBV6-4
cdr3_length: 14
d_call: TRBD2
clone_size: .
cdr3_aa: CASSEGGGADEQYF
cdr3_nt: TGTGCCAGCAGTGAGGGCGGGGGGGCCGACGAGCAGTACTTC

j_call: TRBJ2-7
v_call: TRBV4-1
cdr3_length: 16
d_call: TRBD2
clone_size: .
cdr3_aa: CASSQPLAGETYEQYF
cdr3_nt: TGCGCCAGCAGCCAACCCTTAGCGGGGGAAACCTACGAGCAGTACTTC

j_call: TRBJ2-4
v_call: TRBV10-2
cdr3_length: 17
d_call: .
clone_size: .
cdr3_aa: CASSESQGNNGKNIQYF
cdr3_nt: TGCGCCAGCAGTGAGTCACAGGGAAATAACGGCAAAAACATTCAGTACTTC

j_call: TRBJ1-2
v_call: TRBV18
cdr3_length: 17
d_call: .
clone_size: .
cdr3_aa: CASSFPLEPGRNYGYTF
cdr3_nt: TGTGCCAGCTCATTCCCTTTGGAACCGGGAAGGAACTATGGCTACACCTTC

j_call: TRBJ2-2
v_call: TRBV6-4
cdr3_length: 13
d_call: .
clone_size: few
cdr3_aa: CASSDSDSGELFF
cdr3_nt: TGTGCCAGCAGTGACTCAGATAGCGGGGAGCTGTTTTTT

j_call: TRBJ2-7
v_call: TRBV3-1/TRBV3-2
cdr3_length: 17
d_call: TRBD1
clone_size: .
cdr3_aa: CASSPRQGARGFHEQYF
cdr3_nt: TGTGCCAGCAGCCCCCGACAGGGGGCGAGAGGGTTTCACGAGCAGTACTTC

j_call: TRBJ1-2
v_call: TRBV15
cdr3_length: 16
d_call: TRBD1
clone_size: .
cdr3_aa: CATSLSSGQLLYGYTF
cdr3_nt: TGTGCCACCAGCTTATCATCGGGACAGCTACTTTATGGCTACACCTTC

j_call: TRBJ1-4
v_call: TRBV5-4
cdr3_length: 14
d_call: .
clone_size: .
cdr3_aa: CASSPGLANEKLFF
cdr3_nt: TGTGCCAGCAGCCCAGGGCTAGCTAATGAAAAACTGTTTTTT

j_call: TRBJ1-2
v_call: TRBV19
cdr3_length: 14
d_call: TRBD1
clone_size: .
cdr3_aa: CASSRDSTLYGYTF
cdr3_nt: TGTGCCAGCAGCCGGGACAGCACCTTGTATGGCTACACCTTC

j_call: TRBJ2-3
v_call: TRBV2
cdr3_length: 12
d_call: .
clone_size: .
cdr3_aa: CASEGGRDTQYF
cdr3_nt: TGTGCCAGCGAAGGGGGAAGGGATACGCAGTATTTT

j_call: TRBJ2-7
v_call: TRBV11-2
cdr3_length: 12
d_call: .
clone_size: few
cdr3_aa: CASSLWLNEQYF
cdr3_nt: TGTGCCAGCAGCTTATGGCTTAACGAGCAGTACTTC

j_call: TRBJ1-2
v_call: TRBV30
cdr3_length: 13
d_call: TRBD1
clone_size: .
cdr3_aa: CAWNPGQGYGYTF
cdr3_nt: TGTGCCTGGAATCCCGGACAGGGGTATGGCTACACCTTC

j_call: TRBJ2-5
v_call: TRBV2
cdr3_length: 13
d_call: .
clone_size: .
cdr3_aa: CASIGVVKETQYF
cdr3_nt: TGTGCCAGCATCGGGGTAGTAAAAGAGACCCAGTACTTC